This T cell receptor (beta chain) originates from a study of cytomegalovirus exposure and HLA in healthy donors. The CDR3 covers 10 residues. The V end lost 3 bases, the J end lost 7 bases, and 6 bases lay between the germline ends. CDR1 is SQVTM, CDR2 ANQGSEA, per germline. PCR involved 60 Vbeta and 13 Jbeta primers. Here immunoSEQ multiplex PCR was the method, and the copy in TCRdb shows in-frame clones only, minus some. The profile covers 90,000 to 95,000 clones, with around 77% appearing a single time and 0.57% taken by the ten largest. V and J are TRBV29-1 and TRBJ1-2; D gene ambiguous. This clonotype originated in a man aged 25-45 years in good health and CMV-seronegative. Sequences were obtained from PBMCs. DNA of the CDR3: TGCAGCGTTGACGAGGGTGGCTACACCTTC. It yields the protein CSVDEGGYTF.